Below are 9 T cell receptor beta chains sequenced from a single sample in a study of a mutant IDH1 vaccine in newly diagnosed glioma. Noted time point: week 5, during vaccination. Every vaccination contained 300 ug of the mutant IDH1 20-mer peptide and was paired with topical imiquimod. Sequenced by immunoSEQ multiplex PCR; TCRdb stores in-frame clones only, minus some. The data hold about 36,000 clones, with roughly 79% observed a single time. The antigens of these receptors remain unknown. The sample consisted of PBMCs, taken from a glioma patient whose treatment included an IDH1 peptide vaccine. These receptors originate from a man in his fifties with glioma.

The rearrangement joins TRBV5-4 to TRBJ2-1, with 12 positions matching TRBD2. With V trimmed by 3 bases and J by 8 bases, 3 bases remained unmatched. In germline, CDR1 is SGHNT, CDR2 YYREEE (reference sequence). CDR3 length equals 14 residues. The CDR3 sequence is CASSWTSGEDEQFF. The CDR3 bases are TGTGCCAGCAGCTGGACTAGCGGGGAAGATGAGCAGTTCTTC.

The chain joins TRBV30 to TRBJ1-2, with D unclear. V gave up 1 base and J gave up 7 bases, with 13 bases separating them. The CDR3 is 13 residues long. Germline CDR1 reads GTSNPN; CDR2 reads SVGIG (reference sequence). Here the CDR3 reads CAWSDEALSGYTF. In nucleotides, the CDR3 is TGTGCCTGGAGTGACGAGGCCCTATCTGGCTACACCTTC.

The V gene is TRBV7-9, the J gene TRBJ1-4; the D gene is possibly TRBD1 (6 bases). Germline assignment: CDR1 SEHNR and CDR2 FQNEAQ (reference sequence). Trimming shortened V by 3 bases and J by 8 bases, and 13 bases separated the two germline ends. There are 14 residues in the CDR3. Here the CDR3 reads CASSLGAAGEKLFF. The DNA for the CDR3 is TGTGCCAGCAGCTTGGGGGCGGCTGGAGAAAAACTGTTTTTT.

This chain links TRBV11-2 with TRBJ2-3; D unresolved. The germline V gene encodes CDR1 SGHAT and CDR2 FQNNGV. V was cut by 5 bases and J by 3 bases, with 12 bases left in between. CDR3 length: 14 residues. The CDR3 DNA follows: TGTGCCAGCAGCGCCACGAAAGGGACAGATACGCAGTATTTT. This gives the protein CASSATKGTDTQYF.

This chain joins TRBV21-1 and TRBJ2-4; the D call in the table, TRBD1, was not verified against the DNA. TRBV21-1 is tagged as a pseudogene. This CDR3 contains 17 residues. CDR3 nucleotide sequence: TGTGCCAGCAGCAAAGAGGGGACAATAAGGGCCAAAAACATTCAGTACTTC. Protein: CASSKEGTIRAKNIQYF.

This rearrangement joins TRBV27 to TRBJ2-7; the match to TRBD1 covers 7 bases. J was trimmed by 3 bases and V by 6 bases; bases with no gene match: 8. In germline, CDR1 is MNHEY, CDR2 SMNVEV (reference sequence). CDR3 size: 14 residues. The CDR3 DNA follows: TGTGCCAGCAGGCCCGGGACAGCCAACTACGAGCAGTACTTC. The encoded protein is CASRPGTANYEQYF.

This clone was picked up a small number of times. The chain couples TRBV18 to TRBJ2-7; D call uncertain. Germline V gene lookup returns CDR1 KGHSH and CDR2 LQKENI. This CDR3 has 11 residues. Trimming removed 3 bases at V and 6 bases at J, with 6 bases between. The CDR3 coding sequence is TGTGCCAGCTCACCTGGGTTCGAGCAGTACTTC. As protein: CASSPGFEQYF.

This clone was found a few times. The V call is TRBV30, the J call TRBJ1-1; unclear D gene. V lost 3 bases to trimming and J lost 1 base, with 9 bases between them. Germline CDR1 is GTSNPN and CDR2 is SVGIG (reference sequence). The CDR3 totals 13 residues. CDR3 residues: CAWRTAWNTEAFF. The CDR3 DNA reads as TGTGCCTGGAGGACGGCCTGGAACACTGAAGCTTTCTTT.

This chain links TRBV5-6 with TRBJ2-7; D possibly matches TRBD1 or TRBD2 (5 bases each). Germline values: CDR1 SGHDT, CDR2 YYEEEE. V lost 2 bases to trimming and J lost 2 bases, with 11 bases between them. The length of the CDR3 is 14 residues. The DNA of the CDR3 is TGTGCCAGCAGCTTCGCAGGGCGGGCCTACGAGCAGTACTTC. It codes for CASSFAGRAYEQYF.